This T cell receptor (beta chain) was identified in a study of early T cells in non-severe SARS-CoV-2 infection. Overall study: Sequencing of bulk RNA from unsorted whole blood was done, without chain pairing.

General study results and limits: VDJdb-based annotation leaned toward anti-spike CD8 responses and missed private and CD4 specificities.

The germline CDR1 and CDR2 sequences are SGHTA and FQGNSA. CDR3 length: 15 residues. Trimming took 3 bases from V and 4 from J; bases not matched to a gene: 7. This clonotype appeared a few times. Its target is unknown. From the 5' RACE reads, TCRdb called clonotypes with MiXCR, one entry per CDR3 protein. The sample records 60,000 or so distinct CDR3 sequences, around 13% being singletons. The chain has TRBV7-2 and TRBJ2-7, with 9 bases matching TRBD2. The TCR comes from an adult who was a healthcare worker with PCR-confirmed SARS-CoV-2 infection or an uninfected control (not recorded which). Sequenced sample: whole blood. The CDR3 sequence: CASSFLAGNVYEQYF. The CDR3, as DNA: TGTGCCAGCAGCTTCCTAGCGGGAAACGTGTACGAGCAGTACTTC.